These T cell receptor beta chains were read from a single sample in a study of blood T cell repertoires in COVID-19. The repertoire was sequenced with immunoSEQ multiplex PCR; TCRdb's copy has only in-frame clones and lacks some. The sample carries about 190,000 clones, roughly 82% recorded once. Input material: peripheral blood. These receptors originate from a woman aged 25 to 39 with acute or convalescent COVID-19. The CDR3 runs from the conserved cysteine through the conserved F or W. Clone size appears in some rows only: once, few, many, or a class for an expanded clone.

cdr3_length: 14; v_call: TRBV5-4; clone_size: -; j_call: TRBJ1-1; cdr3_aa: CASSLRGMNTEAFF
cdr3_length: 14; v_call: TRBV29-1; clone_size: -; j_call: TRBJ2-1; cdr3_aa: CSVEDGSSYNEQFF
cdr3_length: 16; v_call: TRBV29-1; clone_size: few; j_call: TRBJ1-2; cdr3_aa: CSVSVIQTGYNYGYTF
cdr3_length: 14; v_call: TRBV27; clone_size: few; j_call: TRBJ1-2; cdr3_aa: CASSFLNAGRGYTF
cdr3_length: 15; v_call: TRBV3-1/TRBV3-2; clone_size: -; j_call: TRBJ2-3; cdr3_aa: CASSQAGGSGDTQYF
cdr3_length: 15; v_call: TRBV7-6; clone_size: once; j_call: TRBJ2-7; cdr3_aa: CASSLEAGGSYEQYF
cdr3_length: 13; v_call: TRBV25-1; clone_size: -; j_call: TRBJ2-7; cdr3_aa: CASSAQGTREQYF
cdr3_length: 17; v_call: TRBV27; clone_size: -; j_call: TRBJ1-6; cdr3_aa: CASRPRGTGGSNSPLHF
cdr3_length: 16; v_call: TRBV3-1/TRBV3-2; clone_size: -; j_call: TRBJ1-4; cdr3_aa: CASSQRETRTNEKLFF
cdr3_length: 14; v_call: TRBV5-4; clone_size: -; j_call: TRBJ2-1; cdr3_aa: CASSPPEAAGEQFF
cdr3_length: 16; v_call: TRBV5-3; clone_size: -; j_call: TRBJ2-1; cdr3_aa: CARSRYSGGAVDEQFF
cdr3_length: 15; v_call: TRBV5-8; clone_size: -; j_call: TRBJ1-1; cdr3_aa: CASSLGAGWGTEAFF
cdr3_length: 16; v_call: TRBV19; clone_size: -; j_call: TRBJ1-5; cdr3_aa: CASSGIADRGNQPQHF
cdr3_length: 23; v_call: TRBV28; clone_size: -; j_call: TRBJ2-5; cdr3_aa: CASSLRVGAGLFTTRRDQETQYF
cdr3_length: 12; v_call: TRBV19; clone_size: -; j_call: TRBJ1-2; cdr3_aa: CARYPGGYGYTF
cdr3_length: 17; v_call: TRBV4-3; clone_size: -; j_call: TRBJ1-3; cdr3_aa: CASSQVSATASGNTIYF
cdr3_length: 14; v_call: TRBV21-1; clone_size: -; j_call: TRBJ2-7; cdr3_aa: CASSKGLLAYEQYF
cdr3_length: 13; v_call: TRBV28; clone_size: -; j_call: TRBJ2-3; cdr3_aa: CASSIGTFRDEYF
cdr3_length: 11; v_call: TRBV3-1/TRBV3-2; clone_size: -; j_call: TRBJ2-4; cdr3_aa: CASSQDGIQYF
cdr3_length: 15; v_call: TRBV7-9; clone_size: -; j_call: TRBJ1-3; cdr3_aa: CASSLKGVSGNTIYF
cdr3_length: 14; v_call: TRBV30; clone_size: -; j_call: TRBJ1-4; cdr3_aa: CAWSDRGLGEKLFF
cdr3_length: 13; v_call: TRBV7-9; clone_size: -; j_call: TRBJ2-4; cdr3_aa: CASSTNTGPVQYF
cdr3_length: 12; v_call: TRBV6-5; clone_size: -; j_call: TRBJ1-2; cdr3_aa: CASSWTVHGYTF
cdr3_length: 15; v_call: TRBV27; clone_size: -; j_call: TRBJ2-1; cdr3_aa: CASRGGTSGRGFMFF
cdr3_length: 14; v_call: TRBV5-1; clone_size: -; j_call: TRBJ1-3; cdr3_aa: CASSNGSFGNTIYF
cdr3_length: 12; v_call: TRBV20-1; clone_size: -; j_call: TRBJ2-3; cdr3_aa: CSARGSPDTQYF
cdr3_length: 16; v_call: TRBV19; clone_size: -; j_call: TRBJ2-7; cdr3_aa: CASSVLVGGQGGEQYF
cdr3_length: 14; v_call: TRBV7-2; clone_size: -; j_call: TRBJ1-2; cdr3_aa: CASSSARVIYGYTF
cdr3_length: 15; v_call: TRBV10-1; clone_size: -; j_call: TRBJ2-3; cdr3_aa: CASRDHRGRADTQYF
cdr3_length: 15; v_call: TRBV6-2/TRBV6-3; clone_size: -; j_call: TRBJ2-2; cdr3_aa: CASSYSSRGVGELFF
cdr3_length: 13; v_call: TRBV29-1; clone_size: -; j_call: TRBJ1-2; cdr3_aa: CSVEKGTNYGYTF
cdr3_length: 16; v_call: TRBV9; clone_size: -; j_call: TRBJ2-1; cdr3_aa: CASSTSARSSYNEQFF
cdr3_length: 14; v_call: TRBV19; clone_size: -; j_call: TRBJ2-5; cdr3_aa: CASSPVGGEETQYF
cdr3_length: 11; v_call: TRBV29-1; clone_size: -; j_call: TRBJ2-1; cdr3_aa: CSVELYNEQFF
cdr3_length: 18; v_call: TRBV9; clone_size: -; j_call: TRBJ2-2; cdr3_aa: CASSSPSDRVLNTGELFF
cdr3_length: 12; v_call: TRBV7-2; clone_size: -; j_call: TRBJ2-2; cdr3_aa: CASSLRAGELFF
cdr3_length: 18; v_call: TRBV4-3; clone_size: -; j_call: TRBJ2-1; cdr3_aa: CASSQSLIGGLAKNEQFF
cdr3_length: 17; v_call: TRBV5-1; clone_size: -; j_call: TRBJ2-7; cdr3_aa: CASSSGQGPSSDYEQYF
cdr3_length: 14; v_call: TRBV3-1/TRBV3-2; clone_size: -; j_call: TRBJ2-5; cdr3_aa: CASSLLTSAETQYF
cdr3_length: 13; v_call: TRBV27; clone_size: -; j_call: TRBJ2-7; cdr3_aa: CASGLLTGIEQYF